The 6 T cell receptor beta chains below all came from one sample that was sequenced in a study of regulatory T cells in long-lasting Graves disease. Time point here: persistent/refractory GD, antithyroid drugs over 5 years with positive TRAb. Making the TCR library involved RNA that had been extracted from PBMCs. iRepertoire HTBI primers and Arm-PCR of CDR3 regions built TCR beta libraries. One entry per CDR3 protein, called by TCRdb with MiXCR from the multiplex PCR reads. The profile covers around 400,000 distinct CDR3 sequences, with about a quarter appearing a single time and about a quarter taken by the ten largest. The sequencing here drew on peripheral blood mononuclear cells (PBMCs), taken when the disease was refractory, from a patient treated with antithyroid drugs. These receptors all come from a female donor with Graves disease.

The genes are TRBV7-9 and TRBJ2-6, with a possible D match to TRBD1 (5 bases). The CDR3 runs to 17 residues. Germline lookup yields CDR1 SEHNR and CDR2 FQNEAQ (reference sequence). V was shortened by 6 bases and J by 0 bases, with 15 bases between the two germline ends. In nucleotides, the CDR3 is TGTGCCAGCAGACCGACAGTTCTAAACTCTGGGGCCAACGTCCTGACTTTC. Translated, it gives CASRPTVLNSGANVLTF.

V usage is TRBV7-2 and J usage is TRBJ2-7; D not resolved. Trimming took off 4 bases at V and 6 bases at J, with 13 bases between the two ends. The CDR3 covers 13 residues. Germline loops: CDR1 SGHTA, CDR2 FQGNSA. This chain's CDR3 is CASSWVGQGEQYF. The CDR3 DNA is TGTGCCAGCAGCTGGGTAGGGCAAGGCGAGCAGTACTTC.

V usage is TRBV27 and J usage is TRBJ2-7; a weak D match, TRBD2 (6 bases). CDR1 is MNHEY, CDR2 SMNVEV, per germline (reference sequence). This CDR3 is 14 amino acids long. The V end lost 5 bases, the J end lost 5 bases, and 16 bases lay between the germline ends. CDR3 in amino acids: CASSTFGGFNEQYF. The CDR3 region has the DNA TGTGCCAGCAGTACCTTCGGAGGGTTCAACGAGCAGTACTTC.

The chain carries TRBV19 and TRBJ2-5, with D maybe TRBD1 (5 bases). With the DNA end fitting TRBJ2-1 better, the J assignment may be wrong. The CDR3 covers 15 residues. In germline, CDR1 is LNHDA, CDR2 SQIVND (reference sequence). DNA of the CDR3: TGTGCCAGTAGTAGTTCGGAATTCGAAGGGGATGAGCAGTTCTTC. It yields the protein CASSSSEFEGDEQFF.

This clonotype was observed many times. The gene calls are TRBV6-1 and TRBJ1-2, with D hard to call. Trimming removed 6 bases from V and 1 base from J, with 18 bases in between. Germline CDR1 MNHNS, CDR2 SASEGT. This CDR3 comprises 16 residues. The CDR3, as DNA: TGTGCCAGCAGACGTACCCACAGAGAAAATAACTATGGCTACACCTTC. Amino acid sequence: CASRRTHRENNYGYTF.

This clonotype was counted at least ten times. J is TRBJ2-7 and V is TRBV29-1, with D possibly being TRBD1 (6 bases). The CDR3 sequence is 15 residues long. The V gene lost 5 bases and the J gene lost 4 bases, with 21 bases spanning the gap. Per the germline V gene, CDR1 is SQVTM and CDR2 is ANQGSEA. The CDR3 spells CSVPNRPTGWYEQYF. The CDR3 bases are TGCAGCGTTCCAAATCGCCCTACAGGGTGGTACGAGCAGTACTTC.